This T cell receptor (beta chain) was sequenced in a study of T cell responses to AZD1222 COVID-19 vaccine. CDR3 length: 14 residues. V shed 5 bases, J shed 7 bases, and the junction held 9 bases outside the gene matches. The V gene's germline CDR1 is MDHEN and CDR2 SYDVKM. As to this clone: Antigen: not known.

Clones were read by immunoSEQ multiplex PCR, and TCRdb kept only the in-frame ones, dropping some. The sample has about 110,000 clones, approximately 86% seen once. Study-wide points: Without day 14 samples, only post-peak T cell repertoires were studied. Donors were mostly white British, more females; clonal diversity possibly underestimated. Spike was spanned by vaccine-associated CD4 TCRs, with dominance at 160-218 and 743-854. Just 6 or 7 AZD1222 recipients were seropositive at baseline.

Sequenced material: peripheral blood, taken on day 0 of MenACWY control vaccination. This chain connects TRBV28 to TRBJ1-2; TRBD1 aligns across 8 bases. The TCR was taken from an adult in good health. CDR3 DNA: TGTGCCAGCAGTGAATCGACAGGGGTTGGTGGCTACACCTTC. Its translation is CASSESTGVGGYTF.